The 4 T cell receptor beta chains reported below all come from one sample, sequenced in a study of T-cell reconstitution after alpha-beta-depleted transplantation in children. Unique molecular identifiers tagged the TCRbeta library. TCRdb passed the PCR reads through MiXCR, listing each CDR3 protein once. The table lists hundreds of thousands of distinct CDR3 sequences, approximately 11% of them singletons. This specimen was PBMCs, taken before TCRalphabeta/CD19-depleted stem cell transplant. These receptor sequences come from a child younger than two with acute myeloid leukemia, due to receive a stem cell transplant.

This clonotype was seen repeatedly, ten times or more. The V and J genes are TRBV5-1 and TRBJ1-1, with D perhaps TRBD1 (5 bases). Germline CDR1 is SGHRS and CDR2 is YFSETQ. V shed 4 bases and J shed 5 bases, with 18 bases lying between them. The CDR3 spans 15 residues. DNA of the CDR3: TGCGCCAGCAGCCTCTTTGTAGGGGAGGGGACTGAAGCTTTCTTT. Protein product: CASSLFVGEGTEAFF.

This clonotype was seen only a few times. This could be a read error, since a much larger clone is one nucleotide away. The chain carries TRBV5-1 and TRBJ1-2; 7 bases line up with TRBD1. Germline V gives CDR1 SGHRS, CDR2 YFSETQ. This CDR3 has 16 residues. CDR3 sequence: CASSDAPGTDLYGYPF. In DNA form, the CDR3 reads TGCGCCAGCAGCGACGCCCCCGGGACAGACCTCTATGGCTACCCCTTC.

As regards this clonotype: A much larger clone differs by one base, so this may be a read error. The conserved closing phenylalanine or tryptophan is absent in this CDR3, likely reflecting a read error. V and J are TRBV20-1 and TRBJ2-7; D gene unclear. Between the trimmed V and J ends, which lost 8 bases and 3 bases, there was a span of 11 bases. Germline CDR1 is DFQATT and CDR2 is SNEGSKA (reference sequence). The CDR3 is 11 amino acids. CDR3: CSSGAYYEQYL. The CDR3 region has the DNA TGCAGTTCCGGAGCCTACTACGAGCAGTACCTC.

In its sample, this clonotype was seen many times. The chain is built from TRBV5-1 and TRBJ1-5, with 7 positions matching TRBD1. V trimming: 2 bases; J trimming: 0 bases; junction bases outside the gene matches: 2. CDR1 is SGHRS, CDR2 YFSETQ, per germline. The CDR3 is 15 amino acids. In DNA, the CDR3 is TGCGCCAGCAGCTTCGGACAGGATAGCAATCAGCCCCAGCATTTT. The encoded protein is CASSFGQDSNQPQHF.